This TCR beta chain was retrieved from a study of T cell responses to AZD1222 COVID-19 vaccine. Using immunoSEQ multiplex PCR, the repertoire was profiled, and TCRdb retains in-frame clones only, with some absent. The sample has approximately 70,000 clones, roughly four fifths seen once; the top ten hold around 5%. This clone was counted once. Its specificity is not known. V was shortened by 8 bases and J by 3 bases, with 13 bases between the two germline ends. The CDR3 runs to 13 residues. Study observations and caveats: No repertoire was sampled before or during the peak T cell response, only after it. Most donors were white British and more were female, and clonal diversity was possibly underestimated.

The clonotype comes from an adult in good health. The sequenced sample was peripheral blood, obtained on day 0 of AZD1222 vaccination. The chain recombines TRBV12-3 or TRBV12-4 with TRBJ1-2; no clear D gene. The DNA of the CDR3 is TGTGCCAGCCGTAAAAGCCCGGACTATGGCTACACCTTC. The encoded protein is CASRKSPDYGYTF.